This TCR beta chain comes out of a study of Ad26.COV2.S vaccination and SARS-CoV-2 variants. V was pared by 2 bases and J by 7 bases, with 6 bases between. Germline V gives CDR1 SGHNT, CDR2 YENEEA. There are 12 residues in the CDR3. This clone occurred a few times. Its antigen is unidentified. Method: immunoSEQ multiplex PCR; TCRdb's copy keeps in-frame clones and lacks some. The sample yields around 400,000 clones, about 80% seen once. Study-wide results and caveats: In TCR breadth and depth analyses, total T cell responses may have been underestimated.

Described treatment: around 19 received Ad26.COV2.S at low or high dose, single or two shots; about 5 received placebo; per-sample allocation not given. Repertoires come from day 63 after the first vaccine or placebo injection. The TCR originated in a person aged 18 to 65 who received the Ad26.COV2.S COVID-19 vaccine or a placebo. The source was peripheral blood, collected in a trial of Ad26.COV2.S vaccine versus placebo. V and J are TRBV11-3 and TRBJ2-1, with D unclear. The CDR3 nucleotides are TGTGCCAGCAGCTTACGGCGGAATGAGCAGTTCTTC. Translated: CASSLRRNEQFF.